This T cell receptor beta chain was sequenced for a study of blood T cell repertoires in COVID-19. In the original workflow: The assay estimated nucleated cells by amplifying reference gene primers. Profiled with immunoSEQ multiplex PCR; TCRdb holds only in-frame clones, not every one. The D gene and trimming were derived from the DNA, and the V and J assignments and clone size from that table. Of 200,000 to 300,000 clones in the sample, approximately 88% are singletons; the top ten hold approximately 1.2%. The origin of this receptor is a woman between 40 and 50 years old with acute COVID-19. The sample comprised PBMCs or T cells enriched from blood (not recorded which).

The CDR3 loop is CAITSEGDYGYTF. In nucleotides, the CDR3 is TGTGCCATCACCAGCGAGGGGGACTATGGCTACACCTTC. The rearrangement links TRBV10-3 to TRBJ1-2; D may be TRBD1 (6 bases). The ends were cut back, 7 bases at V and 3 bases at J, with 12 bases in the middle. The germline gives CDR1 ENHRY, CDR2 SYGVKD. The CDR3 extends over 13 amino acids.